Included here is one T cell receptor (beta chain) sequence, with context. What it binds is not known. The entry originates in a study of post-analysis software for immune sequencing data. Notes on the study in general: Significantly decreased normalized Chao1 diversity was recorded for multiple sclerosis patients relative to controls. Included in a set of roughly five TRBV segments more frequent in patients than controls were TRBV5-6, TRBV5-1 and TRBV20-1.

Trimming at V came to 6 bases and at J to 13 bases, leaving 13 bases not matched to a gene. Looked up from germline, CDR1 is MNHEY and CDR2 is SMNVEV (reference sequence). The CDR3 consists of 14 residues. Unique molecular identifiers had been added to the TCR beta cDNA libraries. Each CDR3 protein gets one entry after TCRdb re-called the PCR reads with MiXCR. The table lists around 440,000 distinct CDR3 sequences, less than 45% of them singletons, with roughly 12% in the top ten. The source is a girl aged 5-17 years with multiple sclerosis. V usage is TRBV27 and J usage is TRBJ2-1; 9 nucleotides align to TRBD1. Sequencing used blood. The DNA for the CDR3 is TGTGCCAGCAGCCTCGACAGGGGGATAGAGACCCAGTTCTTC. Translated, it gives CASSLDRGIETQFF.